The 8 T cell receptor beta chains given below trace back to one sample, sequenced in a study of T cell repertoires in cytomegalovirus infection. No antigen has been assigned to these receptors. A single record per CDR3 protein comes from TCRdb applying MiXCR to the reads. The sample includes approximately 110,000 distinct CDR3 sequences, around 10% of them seen just once. Sequencing was performed on PBMCs, sequenced either directly or after in vitro stimulation (not recorded which). The receptors derive from a human donor in good health (CMV status not recorded). Some clones in this sample may be carry-over from other donors' samples.

This clonotype was seen only a few times. The chain combines TRBV2 with TRBJ1-2; D remains unclear. The CDR3 consists of 12 residues. The germline gives CDR1 SNHLY, CDR2 FYNNEI. The ends were cut back, 4 bases at V and 6 bases at J, with 9 bases in the middle. The CDR3: CASSGGFHGYTF. As DNA, the CDR3 is TGTGCCAGCAGTGGAGGGTTTCATGGCTACACCTTC.

The chain carries TRBV11-2 and TRBJ2-1, with 9 nucleotides matching TRBD2. V shed 5 bases, J shed 1 base, and the junction held 9 bases outside the gene matches. The V gene's germline CDR1 is SGHAT and CDR2 FQNNGV. The CDR3 has 17 amino acids. In DNA, the CDR3 is TGTGCCAGCAGCCGTTCGACTAGCGGAAGTTCCTACAATGAGCAGTTCTTC. This sequence encodes CASSRSTSGSSYNEQFF.

Many counts were recorded for this clonotype. The V gene is TRBV11-3, the J gene TRBJ2-1, with D unclear. V lost 1 base and J 3 bases, leaving 10 bases between the germline ends. CDR1 SGHNT and CDR2 YENEEA come from the germline V gene. This CDR3 is 15 amino acids long. The CDR3 DNA is TGTGCCAGCAGCTTAGTTCCGTTGGGCTACAATGAGCAGTTCTTC. Amino acid sequence: CASSLVPLGYNEQFF.

This clonotype was seen repeatedly, ten times or more. The chain is built from TRBV27 and TRBJ2-3; possible D gene TRBD1, 5 bases. CDR1 and CDR2 from the germline V gene are MNHEY and SMNVEV (reference sequence). V lost 9 bases to trimming and J lost 6 bases, with 7 bases between them. The CDR3 loop spans 10 amino acids. Here the CDR3 DNA reads TGTGCCAGTGGGGCGGATACGCAGTATTTT. It yields the protein CASGADTQYF.

This clonotype was seen at least ten times. This chain joins TRBV7-9 and TRBJ2-7; TRBD2 aligns across 11 bases. CDR1 SEHNR and CDR2 FQNEAQ come from the germline V gene (reference sequence). V shed 2 bases, J shed 6 bases, and the junction held 9 bases outside the gene matches. The CDR3 sequence is 16 residues long. CDR3 loop: CASSLNSGRAYSEQYF. The DNA for the CDR3 is TGTGCCAGCAGCTTAAATAGCGGGAGGGCCTACAGCGAGCAGTACTTC.

CDR3 protein: CASSLEDLGAQNTEAFF. The DNA of the CDR3 is TGTGCCAGCAGCTTAGAAGATTTGGGGGCGCAGAACACTGAAGCTTTCTTT. This chain links TRBV13 with TRBJ1-1; TRBD1 might be the D (6 bases). This CDR3 contains 17 residues. V lost 1 base to trimming and J lost 1 base, with 16 bases between them. Looked up from germline, CDR1 is PRHDT and CDR2 is FYEKMQ (reference sequence).

This clonotype showed up many times. The rearrangement uses TRBV19 and TRBJ2-1; D unclear. V dropped 1 base and J dropped 2 bases, with 15 bases sitting between them. CDR1 and CDR2 from the germline V gene are LNHDA and SQIVND (reference sequence). The length of the CDR3 is 17 residues. DNA of the CDR3: TGTGCCAGTAGTATAGTCCCCAATTCTCCCCCCTACAATGAGCAGTTCTTC. Translation: CASSIVPNSPPYNEQFF.

V gene TRBV7-8 combines with J gene TRBJ2-1, with 11 bases matching TRBD1. This CDR3 contains 18 residues. Germline CDR1 SGHVS, CDR2 FQNEAQ. J gave up 8 bases and V 2 bases, and 14 bases lay outside the gene matches. CDR3 sequence: CASSLLDWRDRGLYEQFF. The DNA of the CDR3 is TGTGCCAGCAGCTTACTCGATTGGCGGGACAGGGGGTTATATGAGCAGTTCTTC.